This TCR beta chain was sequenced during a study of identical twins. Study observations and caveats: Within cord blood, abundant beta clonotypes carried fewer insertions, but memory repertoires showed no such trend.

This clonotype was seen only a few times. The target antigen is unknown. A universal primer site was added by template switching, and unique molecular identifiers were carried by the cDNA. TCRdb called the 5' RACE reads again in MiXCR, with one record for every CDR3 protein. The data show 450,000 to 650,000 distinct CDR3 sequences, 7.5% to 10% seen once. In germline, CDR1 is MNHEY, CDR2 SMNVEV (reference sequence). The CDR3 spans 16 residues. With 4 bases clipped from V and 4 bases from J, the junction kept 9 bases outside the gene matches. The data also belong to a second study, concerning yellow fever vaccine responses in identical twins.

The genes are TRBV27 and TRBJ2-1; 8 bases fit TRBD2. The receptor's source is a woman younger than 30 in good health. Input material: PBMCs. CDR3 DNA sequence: TGTGCCAGCAGTTACGAAGCGGGGGCTGTTTACAATGAGCAGTTCTTC. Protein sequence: CASSYEAGAVYNEQFF.